This is a list of T cell receptor beta chains from one sample in a study of blood T cell repertoires in COVID-19. Sequencing used immunoSEQ multiplex PCR; TCRdb keeps in-frame clones, though not all of them. The sample includes hundreds of thousands of clones, 65% to 90% seen only once; the top ten take around 4.5%. Input material: peripheral blood. The receptors originated from a man aged 45-60 years with acute or convalescent COVID-19. Both conserved end residues are part of each CDR3. The order of the fields is J gene, V gene, clone size, D gene, CDR3 protein, CDR3 DNA. A D gene is named only where the DNA matches it firmly. A row's size may be missing; if present it is once, few, many or a size class.

j_gene: TRBJ1-5; v_gene: TRBV2; abundance: medium-sized; d_gene: TRBD1; CDR3aa: CASSVRTGGNQPQHF; CDR3nt: TGTGCCAGCAGTGTCAGGACAGGGGGCAATCAGCCCCAGCATTTT
j_gene: TRBJ1-2; v_gene: TRBV30; abundance: few; d_gene: .; CDR3aa: CAWSRKQGTEGYTF; CDR3nt: TGTGCCTGGAGCAGGAAACAGGGAACCGAAGGCTACACCTTC
j_gene: TRBJ2-1; v_gene: TRBV10-2; abundance: .; d_gene: TRBD2; CDR3aa: CASRTSGGAGEQFF; CDR3nt: TGCGCCAGCAGGACTAGCGGGGGGGCAGGGGAGCAGTTCTTC
j_gene: TRBJ1-6; v_gene: TRBV9; abundance: .; d_gene: .; CDR3aa: CASSVAQRQDNSPLHF; CDR3nt: TGTGCCAGCAGCGTAGCCCAACGACAAGATAATTCACCCCTCCACTTT
j_gene: TRBJ2-7; v_gene: TRBV7-9; abundance: .; d_gene: .; CDR3aa: CASSLVTGFNEQYF; CDR3nt: TGTGCCAGCAGCTTAGTTACAGGGTTCAACGAGCAGTACTTC
j_gene: TRBJ1-2; v_gene: TRBV6-1; abundance: .; d_gene: TRBD1; CDR3aa: CASSDGTGLYGYTF; CDR3nt: TGTGCCAGCAGTGATGGGACAGGGCTGTATGGCTACACCTTC
j_gene: TRBJ1-1; v_gene: TRBV19; abundance: few; d_gene: TRBD1; CDR3aa: CASSPGQGSTEAFF; CDR3nt: TGTGCCAGTAGTCCAGGACAGGGGAGCACTGAAGCTTTCTTT
j_gene: TRBJ2-1; v_gene: TRBV10-3; abundance: .; d_gene: .; CDR3aa: CAISKPPTSYNEQFF; CDR3nt: TGTGCCATCAGTAAACCACCCACTTCCTACAATGAGCAGTTCTTC
j_gene: TRBJ1-3; v_gene: TRBV5-5; abundance: .; d_gene: .; CDR3aa: CASSLGPLSSGNTIYF; CDR3nt: TGTGCCAGCAGCTTGGGCCCACTAAGCTCTGGAAACACCATATATTTT
j_gene: TRBJ1-2; v_gene: TRBV10-2; abundance: once; d_gene: .; CDR3aa: CASSDPGNSLYGYTF; CDR3nt: TGCGCCAGCAGTGATCCAGGGAATTCCTTATATGGCTACACCTTC
j_gene: TRBJ1-5; v_gene: TRBV6-5; abundance: .; d_gene: .; CDR3aa: CASSVQGPNQPQHF; CDR3nt: TGTGCCAGCAGCGTACAGGGCCCTAATCAGCCCCAGCATTTT
j_gene: TRBJ1-2; v_gene: TRBV30; abundance: few; d_gene: .; CDR3aa: CALDGPSRVGYTF; CDR3nt: TGTGCCTTGGATGGTCCCTCCCGGGTCGGCTACACCTTC
j_gene: TRBJ1-4; v_gene: TRBV18; abundance: .; d_gene: TRBD1; CDR3aa: CASSPGTENEKLFF; CDR3nt: TGTGCCAGCTCACCGGGGACAGAAAATGAAAAACTGTTTTTT
j_gene: TRBJ2-2; v_gene: TRBV11-1; abundance: once; d_gene: .; CDR3aa: CASSLDWQGIGELFF; CDR3nt: TGTGCCAGCAGCTTAGATTGGCAGGGGATCGGGGAGCTGTTTTTT
j_gene: TRBJ2-3; v_gene: TRBV10-1; abundance: .; d_gene: .; CDR3aa: CASSEVVATDTQYF; CDR3nt: TGCGCCAGCAGTGAGGTAGTCGCCACAGATACGCAGTATTTT
j_gene: TRBJ2-5; v_gene: TRBV7-6; abundance: .; d_gene: .; CDR3aa: CASSLRLAGERKTQYF; CDR3nt: TGTGCCAGCAGCTTAAGACTCGCCGGGGAGCGGAAGACCCAGTACTTC
j_gene: TRBJ1-1; v_gene: TRBV29-1; abundance: .; d_gene: .; CDR3aa: CSVNRALNTEAFF; CDR3nt: TGCAGCGTCAACAGGGCCCTGAACACTGAAGCTTTCTTT
j_gene: TRBJ1-2; v_gene: TRBV6-5; abundance: .; d_gene: TRBD1; CDR3aa: CASSYSTGAYGYTF; CDR3nt: TGTGCCAGCAGTTACTCTACAGGGGCCTATGGCTACACCTTC
j_gene: TRBJ1-1; v_gene: TRBV2; abundance: .; d_gene: TRBD1; CDR3aa: CASIRTGPTEAFF; CDR3nt: TGTGCCAGCATACGGACAGGGCCCACTGAAGCTTTCTTT
j_gene: TRBJ2-2; v_gene: TRBV11-3; abundance: once; d_gene: .; CDR3aa: CASSLGTGARNTGELFF; CDR3nt: TGTGCCAGCAGCTTAGGAACTGGGGCGAGGAACACCGGGGAGCTGTTTTTT
j_gene: TRBJ1-1; v_gene: TRBV29-1; abundance: .; d_gene: .; CDR3aa: CSVLGAMNTEAFF; CDR3nt: TGCAGCGTCCTGGGGGCCATGAACACTGAAGCTTTCTTT
j_gene: TRBJ1-1; v_gene: TRBV19; abundance: .; d_gene: TRBD1; CDR3aa: CASIPRGTGNTEAFF; CDR3nt: TGTGCCAGTATTCCACGCGGGACAGGGAACACTGAAGCTTTCTTT
j_gene: TRBJ1-5; v_gene: TRBV5-1; abundance: .; d_gene: TRBD1; CDR3aa: CASSLQGGSNQPQHF; CDR3nt: TGCGCCAGCAGCTTACAGGGGGGAAGCAATCAGCCCCAGCATTTT
j_gene: TRBJ2-1; v_gene: TRBV24-1; abundance: .; d_gene: TRBD1; CDR3aa: CATSDPRNRGLEQFF; CDR3nt: TGTGCCACCAGTGATCCACGAAACAGGGGGCTTGAGCAGTTCTTC
j_gene: TRBJ1-5; v_gene: TRBV10-1; abundance: .; d_gene: .; CDR3aa: CATQKAGNQPQHF; CDR3nt: TGCGCCACGCAAAAGGCAGGGAACCAGCCCCAGCATTTT
j_gene: TRBJ1-6; v_gene: TRBV4-2; abundance: .; d_gene: .; CDR3aa: CASTLGERPGRSPLHF; CDR3nt: TGTGCCAGCACCCTCGGGGAGAGGCCAGGCCGTTCACCCCTCCACTTT
j_gene: TRBJ1-5; v_gene: TRBV5-8; abundance: .; d_gene: TRBD1; CDR3aa: CASSFRRTGGDEPQHF; CDR3nt: TGTGCCAGCAGCTTCCGTCGGACAGGGGGCGATGAGCCCCAGCATTTT
j_gene: TRBJ1-2; v_gene: TRBV7-9; abundance: .; d_gene: .; CDR3aa: CASSPTGGYGYTF; CDR3nt: TGTGCCAGCAGCCCGACCGGAGGCTATGGCTACACCTTC
j_gene: TRBJ1-5; v_gene: TRBV19; abundance: .; d_gene: .; CDR3aa: CASSIDRGVQPQHF; CDR3nt: TGTGCCAGTAGTATAGATCGAGGAGTTCAGCCCCAGCATTTT
j_gene: TRBJ2-2; v_gene: TRBV11-2; abundance: .; d_gene: TRBD2; CDR3aa: CASSGGAGLAVTGELFF; CDR3nt: TGTGCCAGCAGCGGGGGTGCGGGACTAGCGGTCACCGGGGAGCTGTTTTTT
j_gene: TRBJ1-4; v_gene: TRBV9; abundance: .; d_gene: TRBD1; CDR3aa: CASSLGTGNEKLFF; CDR3nt: TGTGCCAGCAGCCTCGGGACAGGGAATGAAAAACTGTTTTTT
j_gene: TRBJ2-1; v_gene: TRBV4-1; abundance: few; d_gene: .; CDR3aa: CASSQERGGANNEQFF; CDR3nt: TGCGCCAGCAGCCAAGAAAGGGGGGGGGCTAACAATGAGCAGTTCTTC
j_gene: TRBJ2-3; v_gene: TRBV13; abundance: .; d_gene: TRBD2; CDR3aa: CASSLILAETDTQYF; CDR3nt: TGTGCCAGCAGCTTAATACTAGCGGAAACAGATACGCAGTATTTT
j_gene: TRBJ1-5; v_gene: TRBV7-2; abundance: .; d_gene: TRBD1; CDR3aa: CASSLYQGGEPQHF; CDR3nt: TGTGCCAGCAGCTTATACCAGGGGGGTGAGCCCCAGCATTTT
j_gene: TRBJ2-5; v_gene: TRBV5-1; abundance: .; d_gene: TRBD1; CDR3aa: CASSLFPGQGTQETQYF; CDR3nt: TGCGCCAGCAGCTTATTCCCGGGACAGGGGACCCAAGAGACCCAGTACTTC
j_gene: TRBJ1-2; v_gene: TRBV5-5; abundance: .; d_gene: TRBD1; CDR3aa: CASSLGGTDPPTDYGYTF; CDR3nt: TGTGCCAGCAGCTTGGGTGGGACAGACCCCCCAACAGACTATGGCTACACCTTC
j_gene: TRBJ1-1; v_gene: TRBV29-1; abundance: .; d_gene: TRBD1; CDR3aa: CSVEPDRGTEAFF; CDR3nt: TGCAGCGTTGAGCCGGACAGGGGAACTGAAGCTTTCTTT
j_gene: TRBJ2-7; v_gene: TRBV2; abundance: .; d_gene: TRBD1; CDR3aa: CASSEQIRTGGRYEQYF; CDR3nt: TGTGCCAGCAGTGAACAAATTAGGACAGGGGGTCGGTACGAGCAGTACTTC
j_gene: TRBJ1-5; v_gene: TRBV6-5; abundance: .; d_gene: .; CDR3aa: CARDEPQGDNQPQHF; CDR3nt: TGTGCCAGGGACGAACCACAGGGCGACAATCAGCCCCAGCATTTT
j_gene: TRBJ1-2; v_gene: TRBV21-1; abundance: .; d_gene: .; CDR3aa: CASSKGRGGVYGYTF; CDR3nt: TGTGCCAGCAGCAAAGGGAGGGGTGGGGTCTATGGCTACACCTTC
j_gene: TRBJ2-7; v_gene: TRBV6-5; abundance: .; d_gene: .; CDR3aa: CASSYELSREQYF; CDR3nt: TGTGCCAGCAGTTACGAGCTATCGCGCGAGCAGTACTTC
j_gene: TRBJ1-6; v_gene: TRBV4-2; abundance: once; d_gene: TRBD1; CDR3aa: CASSQDLGQNFPLHF; CDR3nt: TGTGCCAGCAGCCAAGATCTGGGACAGAATTTTCCCCTCCACTTT
j_gene: TRBJ1-3; v_gene: TRBV7-9; abundance: many; d_gene: TRBD1; CDR3aa: CASSSSGGAGNTIYF; CDR3nt: TGTGCCAGCAGCTCCTCAGGGGGCGCTGGAAACACCATATATTTT
j_gene: TRBJ2-5; v_gene: TRBV19; abundance: .; d_gene: TRBD2; CDR3aa: CASRTSGEETQYF; CDR3nt: TGTGCCAGTAGGACTAGCGGGGAAGAGACCCAGTACTTC
j_gene: TRBJ2-1; v_gene: TRBV7-9; abundance: .; d_gene: .; CDR3aa: CASSLEMGRYNEQFF; CDR3nt: TGTGCCAGCAGCTTAGAAATGGGGAGATACAATGAGCAGTTCTTC
j_gene: TRBJ1-6; v_gene: TRBV28; abundance: once; d_gene: TRBD1; CDR3aa: CASSFRDRLISDNSPLHF; CDR3nt: TGTGCCAGCAGTTTTCGGGACAGATTAATCTCGGATAATTCACCCCTCCACTTT
j_gene: TRBJ1-6; v_gene: TRBV5-1; abundance: .; d_gene: .; CDR3aa: CASSPGGGNSPLHF; CDR3nt: TGCGCCAGCAGCCCGGGAGGGGGTAATTCACCCCTCCACTTT
j_gene: TRBJ1-3; v_gene: TRBV3-1/TRBV3-2; abundance: once; d_gene: TRBD1; CDR3aa: CASSRGQGRTSGNTIYF; CDR3nt: TGTGCCAGCAGCCGCGGACAGGGGCGAACCTCTGGAAACACCATATATTTT